Detailed here is one TCR beta chain. The antigen remains unidentified. The source of the sample is a study of cytomegalovirus exposure and HLA in healthy donors. Study findings and constraints: Most TCRs appeared rarely, but some public TCRs recurred in many donors. Compared with the approximately 680-donor mean, an Asian-associated ancestry cluster reportedly had fewer N-insertions, according to a later analysis.

Germline values: CDR1 PRHDT, CDR2 FYEKMQ (reference sequence). This CDR3 region has 14 residues. The ends were cut back, 5 bases at V and 7 bases at J, with 18 bases in the middle. PCR employed 60 Vbeta and 13 Jbeta primers. The assay was immunoSEQ multiplex PCR, and TCRdb's table has in-frame clones only and misses some. The sample carries 25,000 to 35,000 clones, approximately 87% recorded once. Those who donated were healthy bone marrow donors. Sequences were obtained from PBMCs. The rearrangement joins TRBV13 to TRBJ2-7, with a tentative D call TRBD2 (7 bases). This TCR derives from a boy aged 5 to 17 in good health and CMV-seronegative. Here the CDR3 reads CASSPGGSRGEQYF. DNA of the CDR3: TGTGCCAGCAGCCCGGGGGGCTCCCGTGGGGAGCAGTACTTC.